This entry is about one T cell receptor (beta chain). This clone occurred a few times. What this receptor recognizes is not known. One base away there is no much larger clone; base qualities are not given. The entire isolated RNA was reverse transcribed using the High Capacity cDNA Reverse Transcription Kit, and thus expressed TCRB transcripts were sequenced. Naive, central memory and regulatory T cell samples underwent deep immunoSEQ sequencing, averaging about 3.57 million total reads per sample. Sorted cells were lysed in RLT buffer and RNA was extracted with DNase-treated RNeasy Micro or Mini kits, depending on cell number. To prevent cross-contamination, each cell subset was processed individually, whereas patient and healthy donor samples were processed jointly. The immunoSEQ multiplex PCR was used to amplify TCRB sequences from cDNA, yielding 87-bp fragments that span the CDR3 region. The amplicons were sequenced using the Illumina HiSeq platform. From the authors' description of their analysis: PCR bias was computationally corrected using synthetic template baselines, reads within Hamming distance 2 were collapsed, and singletons that could not be merged were discarded. Reads were aligned to IMGT to assign V, D and J genes, CDR3 length, and insertions or deletions at six rearrangement sites. Within each subset, clonotype counts were normalized to sorted cell number, and only after that were true diversity and Gini coefficients computed with the tcR R package. The overlap coefficient, calculated on TCRB nucleotide sequences, was used to measure repertoire sharing. As a proxy for the pre-selection repertoire, out-of-frame TCRB sequences from naive cells were analyzed. The clones in this table, taken by TCRdb from immuneACCESS, are in-frame only. Not every clone is retained; where verified, under half of the shortfall comes from an unresolved V gene, and the cause of the rest is unknown. V and J calls plus clone size are reproduced from that table; the DNA served to infer D and trimming. Within this sample are over 700,000 clones, with around a sixth of them counted one time only. 0.02% to 0.025% of the sample belongs to the ten largest clones.

V was cut back by 4 bases and J by 5 bases, leaving a gap of 16 bases between them. The CDR3 holds 14 amino acids from the cysteine to the phenylalanine. Here the CDR3 DNA is all that survives: 42 bases in frame from base 1. Sequences SGHNT (CDR1) and YYREEE (CDR2) are obtained from the germline V gene (reference sequence). From each donor, a single peripheral blood sample of about 116 mL on average was drawn into heparinised tubes. A BD FACSAria II was used to sort naive, central memory, regulatory and stem cell-like memory CD4+ T cells with a panel that included CD45RO, CCR7, CD25, CD127, CD95 and CD27. Every sorted population had a purity above 95%. PBMCs were isolated right away by Lymphoprep density gradient centrifugation and were stained directly, without culture. So that batch effects would be minimized, each experiment stained and sorted samples in pairs, pairing one healthy donor with one patient.

The sample belongs to a study of beta chain features in type 1 diabetes listed by TCRdb under 2018. Background on the whole study: No differences in mean age, gender distribution, total cell number or subset yield were found between patients and healthy donors. A total of roughly 99 million sorted cells were examined across all samples, and the number of cells per subset was strongly correlated with RNA yield. In the study, recently diagnosed type 1 diabetes patients and matched healthy donors were compared on the TCRB repertoires of their sorted circulating CD4+ T cell subsets. Whereas all 30 or so donors provided naive and central memory subsets, regulatory and stem cell-like memory subsets were isolated from just 8 patients and about eight healthy donors. Results the study describes overall, beyond this receptor: The naive, central memory and regulatory TCRB repertoires appeared to resemble one another more closely among patients than among healthy donors. Because cDNA was sequenced instead of genomic DNA, highly expressing activated cells could be over-represented, though the groups showed no difference in activation or CD3 levels. A moderate but significant shortening of TCRB CDR3 length was observed in type 1 diabetes patients in all four CD4+ subsets. Shorter templates might be favored by PCR, yet because patient and control samples were amplified and corrected together, any such skew would affect both groups equally. At VDJ recombination sites, patients with type 1 diabetes made fewer insertions and deleted more nucleotides, a pattern implying thymic rearrangement abnormalities. Because small numbers of individuals were included in the HLA sub-analyses, any influence of HLA type on TCRB rearrangement was left unresolved.

The receptor was derived from a woman between 18 and 29 years old in good health. This sequence uses TRBV5-4 and TRBJ2-7, and perhaps TRBD2 as D gene, on 6 matching bases. The sequenced material came from naive CD4+ T cells from blood. What this sample's cell subset or site label stands for: true naive CD4+ T cells. CDR3 sequence: CASSQVWRADEQYF. Read as DNA, the sequence is TGTGCCAGCAGCCAAGTTTGGAGGGCGGACGAGCAGTACTTC.